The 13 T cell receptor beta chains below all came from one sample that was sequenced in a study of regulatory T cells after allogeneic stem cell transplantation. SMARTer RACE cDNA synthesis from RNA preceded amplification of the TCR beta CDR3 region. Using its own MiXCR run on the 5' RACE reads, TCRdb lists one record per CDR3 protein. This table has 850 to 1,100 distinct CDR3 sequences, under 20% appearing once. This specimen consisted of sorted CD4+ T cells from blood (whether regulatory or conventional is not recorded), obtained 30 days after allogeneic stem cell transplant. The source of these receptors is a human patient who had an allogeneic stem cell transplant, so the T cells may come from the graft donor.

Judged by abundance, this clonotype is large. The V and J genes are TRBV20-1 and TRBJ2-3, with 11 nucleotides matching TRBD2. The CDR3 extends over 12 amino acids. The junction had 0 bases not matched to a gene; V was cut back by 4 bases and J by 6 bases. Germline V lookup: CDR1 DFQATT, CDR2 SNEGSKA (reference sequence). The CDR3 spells CSATSGRDTQYF. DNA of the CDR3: TGCAGTGCTACTAGCGGGAGGGATACGCAGTATTTT.

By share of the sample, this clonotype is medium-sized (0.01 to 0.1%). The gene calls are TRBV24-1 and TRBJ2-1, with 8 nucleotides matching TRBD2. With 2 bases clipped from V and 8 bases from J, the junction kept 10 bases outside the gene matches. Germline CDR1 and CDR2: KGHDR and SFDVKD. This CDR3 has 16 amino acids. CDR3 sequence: CATSDSRVAGSYEQFF. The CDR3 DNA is TGTGCCACCAGTGATTCGCGGGTAGCGGGAAGCTATGAGCAGTTCTTC.

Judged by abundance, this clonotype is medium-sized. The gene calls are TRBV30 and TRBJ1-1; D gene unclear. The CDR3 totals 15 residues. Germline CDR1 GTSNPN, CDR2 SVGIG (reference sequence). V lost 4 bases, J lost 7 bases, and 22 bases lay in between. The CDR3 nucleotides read TGTGCCTGGAACACTAAAAAGACGGGAAAGGATGAAGCTTTCTTT. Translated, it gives CAWNTKKTGKDEAFF.

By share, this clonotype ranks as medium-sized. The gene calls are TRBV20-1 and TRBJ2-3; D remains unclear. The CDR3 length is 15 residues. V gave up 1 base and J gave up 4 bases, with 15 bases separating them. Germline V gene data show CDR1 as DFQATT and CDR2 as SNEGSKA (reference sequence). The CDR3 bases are TGCAGTGCTAGAGCCGACGACCGGGCGGCAGATACGCAGTATTTT. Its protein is CSARADDRAADTQYF.

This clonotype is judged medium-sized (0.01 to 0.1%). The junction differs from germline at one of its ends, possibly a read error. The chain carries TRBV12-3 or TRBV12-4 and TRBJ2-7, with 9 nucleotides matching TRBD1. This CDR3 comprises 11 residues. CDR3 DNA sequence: TGTGCCAGCAGGACGACAGGGGGAACGCACTTC. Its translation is CASRTTGGTHF.

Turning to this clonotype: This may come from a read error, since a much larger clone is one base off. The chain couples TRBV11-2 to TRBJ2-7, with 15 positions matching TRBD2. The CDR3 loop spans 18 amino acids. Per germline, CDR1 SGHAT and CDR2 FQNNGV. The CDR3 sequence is CASGLGLAGGTIPYEQYF. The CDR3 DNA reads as TGTGCCAGCGGCTTGGGACTAGCGGGAGGAACTATTCCCTACGAGCAGTACTTC. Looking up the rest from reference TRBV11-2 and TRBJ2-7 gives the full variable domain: EAGVAQSPRYKIIEKRQSVAFWCNPISGHATLYWYQQILGQGPKLLIQFQNNGVVDDSQLPKDRFSAERLKGVDSTLKIQPAKLEDSAVYLCASGLGLAGGTIPYEQYFGPGTRLTVT.

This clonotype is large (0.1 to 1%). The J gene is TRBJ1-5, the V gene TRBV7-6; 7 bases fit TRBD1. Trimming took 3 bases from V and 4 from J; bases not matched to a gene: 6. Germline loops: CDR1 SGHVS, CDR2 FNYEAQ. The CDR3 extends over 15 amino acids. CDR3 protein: CASSLDDRVNQPQHF. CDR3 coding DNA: TGTGCCAGCAGCTTGGACGACAGGGTGAATCAGCCCCAGCATTTT.

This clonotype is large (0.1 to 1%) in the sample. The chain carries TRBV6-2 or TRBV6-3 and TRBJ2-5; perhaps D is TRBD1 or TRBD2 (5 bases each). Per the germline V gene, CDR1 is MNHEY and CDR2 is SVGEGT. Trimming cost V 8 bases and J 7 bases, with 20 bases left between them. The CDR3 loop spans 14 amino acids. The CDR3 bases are TGTGCCAGCGGGGACCCGGACCAGACCGGGACCCAGTACTTC. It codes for CASGDPDQTGTQYF.

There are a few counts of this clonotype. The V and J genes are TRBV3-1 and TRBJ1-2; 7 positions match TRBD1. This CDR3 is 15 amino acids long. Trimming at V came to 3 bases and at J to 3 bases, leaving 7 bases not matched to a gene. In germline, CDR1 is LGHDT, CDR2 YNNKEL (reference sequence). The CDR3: CASSHAFGTDYGYTF. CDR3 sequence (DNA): TGTGCCAGCAGCCACGCTTTTGGGACAGACTATGGCTACACCTTC.

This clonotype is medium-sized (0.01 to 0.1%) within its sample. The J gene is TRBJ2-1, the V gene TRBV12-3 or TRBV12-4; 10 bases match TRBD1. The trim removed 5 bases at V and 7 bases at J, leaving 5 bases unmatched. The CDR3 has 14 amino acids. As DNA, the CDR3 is TGTGCCAGCAGTCCCAGGACAGGGGGTAATGAGCAGTTCTTC. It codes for CASSPRTGGNEQFF.

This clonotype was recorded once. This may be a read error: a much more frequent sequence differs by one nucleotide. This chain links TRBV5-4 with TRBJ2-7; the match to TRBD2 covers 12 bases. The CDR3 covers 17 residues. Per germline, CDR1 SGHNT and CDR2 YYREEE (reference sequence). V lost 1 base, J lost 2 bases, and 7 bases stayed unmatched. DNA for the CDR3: TGTGCCAGCAGCTTGAGGCTAGCGGGAGGGAACCCCTACGAGCAGTACTTC. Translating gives CASSLRLAGGNPYEQYF.

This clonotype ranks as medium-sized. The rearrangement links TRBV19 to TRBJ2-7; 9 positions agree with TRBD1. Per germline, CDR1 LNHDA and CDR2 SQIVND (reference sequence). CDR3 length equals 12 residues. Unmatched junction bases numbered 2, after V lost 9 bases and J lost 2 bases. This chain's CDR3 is CASGDRAYEQYF. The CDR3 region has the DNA TGTGCCAGCGGGGACAGGGCCTACGAGCAGTACTTC.

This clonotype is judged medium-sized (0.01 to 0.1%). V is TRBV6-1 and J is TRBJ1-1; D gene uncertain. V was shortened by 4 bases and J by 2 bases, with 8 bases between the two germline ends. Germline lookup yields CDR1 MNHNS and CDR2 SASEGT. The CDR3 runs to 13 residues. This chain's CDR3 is CASSARHNTEAFF. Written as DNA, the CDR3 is TGTGCCAGCAGTGCCCGGCACAACACTGAAGCTTTCTTT.